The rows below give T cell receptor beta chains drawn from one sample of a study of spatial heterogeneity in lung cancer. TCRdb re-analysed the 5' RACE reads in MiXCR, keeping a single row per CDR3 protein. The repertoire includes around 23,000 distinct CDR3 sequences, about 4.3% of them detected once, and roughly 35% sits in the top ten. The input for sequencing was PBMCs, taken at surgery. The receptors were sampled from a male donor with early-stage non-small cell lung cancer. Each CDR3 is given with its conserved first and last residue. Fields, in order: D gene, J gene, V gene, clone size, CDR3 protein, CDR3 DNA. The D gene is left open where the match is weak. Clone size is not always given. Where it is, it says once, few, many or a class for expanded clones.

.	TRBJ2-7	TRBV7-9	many	CASSPISYEQYF	TGTGCCAGCAGCCCTATCTCCTACGAGCAGTACTTC
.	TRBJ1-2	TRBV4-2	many	CASSQRTEKDGYTF	TGTGCCAGCAGCCAGAGGACAGAAAAAGATGGCTACACCTTC
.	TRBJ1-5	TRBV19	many	CASRSGPRSGNQPQHF	TGTGCCAGTAGATCGGGACCGAGGTCTGGCAATCAGCCCCAGCATTTT
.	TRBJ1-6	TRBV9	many	CASSVAPGTSPLHF	TGTGCCAGCAGCGTAGCTCCAGGTACCTCACCCCTCCACTTT
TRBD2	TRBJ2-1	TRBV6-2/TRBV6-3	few	CASSTPRASGGFSYNEQFF	TGTGCCAGCAGTACACCTCGTGCTAGCGGGGGTTTCTCCTACAATGAGCAGTTCTTC
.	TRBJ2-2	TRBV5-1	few	CASSLAPGAAGEPFF	TGCGCCAGCAGCTTGGCCCCGGGGGCGGCCGGGGAGCCGTTTTTT
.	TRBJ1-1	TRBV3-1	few	CASSQAAGGTEAFF	TGTGCCAGCAGCCAAGCAGCCGGAGGCACTGAAGCTTTCTTT
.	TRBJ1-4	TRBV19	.	CASGVQSNEKLFF	TGTGCCAGCGGGGTGCAGAGTAATGAAAAACTGTTTTTT
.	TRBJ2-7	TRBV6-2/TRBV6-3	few	CASETSHHEQYF	TGTGCCAGCGAGACAAGCCACCACGAGCAGTACTTC
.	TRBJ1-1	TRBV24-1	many	CATSRSGTEAFF	TGTGCCACCAGCCGCAGTGGCACTGAAGCTTTCTTT
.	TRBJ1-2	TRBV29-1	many	CSVQDRLTNYGYTF	TGCAGCGTTCAAGACAGACTAACTAACTATGGCTACACCTTC
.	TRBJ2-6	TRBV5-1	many	CASSWGAGANVLTF	TGCGCCAGCAGCTGGGGGGCTGGGGCCAACGTCCTGACTTTC
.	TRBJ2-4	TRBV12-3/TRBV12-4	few	CASSLPPWSGKNIQYF	TGTGCCAGCAGTTTACCCCCATGGTCCGGCAAAAACATTCAGTACTTC
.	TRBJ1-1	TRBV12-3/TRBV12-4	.	CASSLIRDTEAFF	TGTGCCAGCAGTTTGATACGAGACACTGAAGCTTTCTTT
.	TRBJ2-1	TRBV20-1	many	CSAQDTRLSYNEQFF	TGCAGTGCTCAAGACACCAGGCTCTCCTACAATGAGCAGTTCTTC
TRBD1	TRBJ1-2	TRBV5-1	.	CASSIGQEANYGYTF	TGCGCCAGCAGCATAGGACAGGAAGCTAACTATGGCTACACCTTC
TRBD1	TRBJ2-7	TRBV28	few	CASTPGTGAYEQYF	TGTGCCAGCACCCCCGGGACAGGGGCCTACGAGCAGTACTTC
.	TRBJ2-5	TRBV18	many	CASSEGIQETQYF	TGTGCCAGCTCTGAGGGGATTCAAGAGACCCAGTACTTC
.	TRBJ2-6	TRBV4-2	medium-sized	CASSQTGASGANVLTF	TGTGCCAGCAGCCAAACGGGGGCTTCTGGGGCCAACGTCCTGACTTTC
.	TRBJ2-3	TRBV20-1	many	CSAIEPIGSIITDTQYF	TGCAGTGCCATAGAGCCGATCGGGTCGATCATTACAGATACGCAGTATTTT
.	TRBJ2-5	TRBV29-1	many	CSVVSGPLQETQYF	TGCAGCGTTGTGTCAGGACCGCTACAAGAGACCCAGTACTTC
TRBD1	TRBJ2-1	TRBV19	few	CASSRGQPPYNEQFF	TGTGCCAGTAGCCGGGGACAGCCGCCCTACAATGAGCAGTTCTTC
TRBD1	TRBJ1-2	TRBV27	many	CASRFRTGGSGYGYTF	TGTGCCAGCAGGTTTAGGACAGGGGGAAGTGGCTATGGCTACACCTTC
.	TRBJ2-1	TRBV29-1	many	CSVEEAPEDEQFF	TGCAGCGTTGAAGAGGCCCCCGAAGATGAGCAGTTCTTC
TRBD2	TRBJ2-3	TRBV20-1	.	CSARDLSRGGRTDTQYF	TGCAGTGCTAGAGATCTTTCGCGGGGGGGCCGCACAGATACGCAGTATTTT
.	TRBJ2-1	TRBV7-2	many	CASSPRGPYNEQFF	TGTGCCAGCAGCCCAAGAGGGCCCTACAATGAGCAGTTCTTC
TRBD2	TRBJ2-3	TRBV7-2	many	CASSLGGGFGTDTQYF	TGTGCCAGCAGCTTGGGCGGGGGGTTCGGCACAGATACGCAGTATTTT
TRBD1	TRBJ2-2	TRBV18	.	CASSQSPTGGENTGELFF	TGTGCCAGCTCCCAAAGCCCCACAGGGGGCGAGAACACCGGGGAGCTGTTTTTT
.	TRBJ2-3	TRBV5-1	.	CASSPKGTDTQYF	TGCGCCAGCAGTCCGAAAGGGACAGATACGCAGTATTTT
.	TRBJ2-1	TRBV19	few	CATSTLPSGNEQFF	TGTGCCACCTCAACCCTCCCCTCCGGCAATGAGCAGTTCTTC
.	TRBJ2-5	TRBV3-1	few	CASSQGFRFQETQYF	TGTGCCAGCAGCCAAGGTTTCCGTTTTCAAGAGACCCAGTACTTC
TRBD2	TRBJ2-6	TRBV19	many	CASRVERGSGANVLTF	TGTGCCAGTCGTGTCGAGCGGGGCTCTGGGGCCAACGTCCTGACTTTC
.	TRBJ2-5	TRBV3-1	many	CASSQLAQETQYF	TGTGCCAGCAGCCAACTCGCACAAGAGACCCAGTACTTC
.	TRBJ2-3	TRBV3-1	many	CASSQAVIDTQYF	TGTGCCAGCAGCCAAGCGGTCATAGATACGCAGTATTTT
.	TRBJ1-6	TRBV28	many	CASSLVYNSPLHF	TGTGCCAGCAGTTTAGTTTATAATTCACCCCTCCACTTT
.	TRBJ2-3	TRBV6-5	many	CASSYDSPNTDTQYF	TGTGCCAGCAGTTACGACTCCCCGAACACAGATACGCAGTATTTT
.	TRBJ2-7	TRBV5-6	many	CASSPGPGNYEQYF	TGTGCCAGCAGCCCGGGGCCGGGGAACTACGAGCAGTACTTC
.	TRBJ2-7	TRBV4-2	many	CASSQSVSYEQYF	TGTGCCAGCAGCCAGTCCGTAAGCTACGAGCAGTACTTC
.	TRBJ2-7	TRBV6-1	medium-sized	CASSDEGPTYEQYF	TGTGCCAGCAGTGACGAAGGACCGACATACGAGCAGTACTTC
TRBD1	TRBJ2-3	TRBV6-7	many	CASRLRPTGSTDTQYF	TGTGCCAGCAGGCTACGTCCGACAGGGAGCACAGATACGCAGTATTTT
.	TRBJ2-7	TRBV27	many	CASSSRDSPLLYEQYF	TGTGCCAGCAGTTCGCGAGACAGCCCTTTACTCTACGAGCAGTACTTC
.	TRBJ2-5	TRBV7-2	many	CASRGGPGETQYF	TGTGCCAGCAGGGGGGGGCCCGGAGAGACCCAGTACTTC
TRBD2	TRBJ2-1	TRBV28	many	CASSPASGGHNEQFF	TGTGCCAGCAGTCCGGCTAGCGGGGGGCACAATGAGCAGTTCTTC
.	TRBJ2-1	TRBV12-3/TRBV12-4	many	CASSLAGRQYNEQFF	TGTGCCAGCAGTTTAGCGGGGCGGCAGTACAATGAGCAGTTCTTC
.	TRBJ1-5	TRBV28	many	CASSLGRSYSNQPQHF	TGTGCCAGCAGTTTAGGCCGGAGCTATAGCAATCAGCCCCAGCATTTT
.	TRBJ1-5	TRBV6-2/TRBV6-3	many	CASSSGGVDRRYQPQHF	TGTGCCAGCAGCTCCGGGGGGGTCGACAGGCGATATCAGCCCCAGCATTTT
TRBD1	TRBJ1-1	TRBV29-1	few	CSARDRGETEAFF	TGCAGCGCCCGGGACAGGGGGGAGACTGAAGCTTTCTTT
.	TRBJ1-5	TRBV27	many	CASTTGLPGQPQHF	TGTGCCAGCACCACGGGGCTCCCGGGCCAGCCCCAGCATTTT
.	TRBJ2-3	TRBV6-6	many	CASSVGAENTQYF	TGTGCCAGCAGTGTCGGGGCCGAGAATACGCAGTATTTT
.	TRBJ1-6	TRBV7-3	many	CASSFARDNSPLHF	TGTGCCAGCAGCTTTGCGAGAGATAATTCACCCCTCCACTTT
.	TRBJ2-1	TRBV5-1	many	CASSSVIGQSEQFF	TGCGCCAGCAGCTCGGTAATTGGACAGAGCGAGCAGTTCTTC
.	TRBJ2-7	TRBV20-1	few	CSATTDSSYEQYF	TGCAGTGCGACGACAGATTCCTCCTACGAGCAGTACTTC
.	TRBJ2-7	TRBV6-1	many	CASRPPGLGSYEQYF	TGTGCCAGCAGACCCCCGGGACTGGGTTCCTACGAGCAGTACTTC
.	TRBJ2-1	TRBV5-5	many	CASSSGLVGANEQFF	TGTGCCAGCAGCTCCGGGCTAGTCGGGGCCAATGAGCAGTTCTTC
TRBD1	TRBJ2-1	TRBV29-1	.	CSVLPLPTGVTSYNEQFF	TGCAGCGTCCTTCCTCTACCGACAGGGGTCACCTCCTACAATGAGCAGTTCTTC
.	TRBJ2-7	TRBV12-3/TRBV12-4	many	CASSPQRYEQYF	TGTGCCAGCAGCCCACAGCGATACGAGCAGTACTTC
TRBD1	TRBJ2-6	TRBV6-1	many	CASSVKGQSRANVLTF	TGTGCCAGCAGTGTGAAGGGACAGAGTAGGGCCAACGTCCTGACTTTC